These 13 T cell receptor beta chains originate from one sample sequenced in a study of T cell responses to AZD1222 COVID-19 vaccine (dated by TCRdb to about 2021). In light of the paper, this sample's time point label describes: baseline before first vaccination. The sample's treatment or condition label, in plain terms: meningococcal conjugate vaccine given as trial control. Library preparation employed the immunoSEQ multiplex PCR assay. TCRdb carries this immuneACCESS record with in-frame sequences only. Its versions omit some clonotypes, under half of them owing to an unresolved V gene in the studies checked, with the rest unexplained. The sample records about 120,000 clones, 90% of which are singletons. The ten largest account for roughly 4.4% of the sample. The sample here was peripheral blood, taken on day 0 of MenACWY control vaccination. These receptors originate from an adult in good health.

This chain connects TRBV9 to TRBJ1-2, with D possibly being TRBD1 (5 bases). CDR1 is SGDLS and CDR2 is YYNGEE in the germline V gene. The V and J ends lost 0 bases and 6 bases respectively, with 15 bases between them. The CDR3 consists of 15 residues. The CDR3 here is CASSVDRTVVHGYTF. In DNA, the CDR3 is TGTGCCAGCAGCGTAGACAGGACCGTGGTGCATGGCTACACCTTC.

The V call is TRBV6-1, the J call TRBJ1-5; no clear D gene. Trimming shortened V by 1 base and J by 1 base, and 8 bases separated the two germline ends. The CDR3 runs to 15 residues. The V gene's germline CDR1 is MNHNS and CDR2 SASEGT. This chain's CDR3 is CASSEEVLSNQPQHF. The CDR3 nucleotides are TGTGCCAGCAGTGAAGAGGTCCTCAGCAATCAGCCCCAGCATTTT.

This clone was counted once. The V and J genes are TRBV28 and TRBJ2-5; the D gene is possibly TRBD1 (5 bases). V lost 3 bases and J 10 bases, leaving 12 bases between the germline ends. The CDR3 is 12 residues long. Per the germline V gene, CDR1 is MDHEN and CDR2 is SYDVKM. The CDR3 loop is CASSFGAPRQYF. CDR3 nucleotide sequence: TGTGCCAGCAGTTTTGGGGCCCCTCGCCAGTACTTC.

The chain links TRBV7-9 to TRBJ1-4; no clear D gene. Germline-derived CDR1 and CDR2 are SEHNR and FQNEAQ (reference sequence). Between the trimmed V and J ends, which lost 6 bases and 6 bases, there was a span of 14 bases. The CDR3 is made up of 14 amino acids. The CDR3 coding sequence is TGTGCCAGCAGTCCTCAGCGGAGGGATGAAAAACTGTTTTTT. This gives the protein CASSPQRRDEKLFF.

The V call is TRBV30, the J call TRBJ2-7, with 7 bases fitting TRBD2. The V gene's germline CDR1 is GTSNPN and CDR2 SVGIG (reference sequence). The CDR3 length is 14 residues. The V segment lost 0 bases and the J segment 3 bases; nucleotides outside the gene matches: 5. The CDR3 coding sequence is TGTGCCTGGAGTGTACCGGGAGGCGGCTACGAGCAGTACTTC. Its translation: CAWSVPGGGYEQYF.

The chain employs TRBV5-6 and TRBJ2-3, with D perhaps matching TRBD2 (5 bases). Germline V gene data show CDR1 as SGHDT and CDR2 as YYEEEE. The V gene lost 0 bases and the J gene lost 7 bases, with 21 bases spanning the gap. CDR3 length equals 17 residues. The CDR3 DNA follows: TGTGCCAGCAGCTTGGGAGGGTTAGCGCCCGGGGAATATACGCAGTATTTT. Its translation is CASSLGGLAPGEYTQYF. The full variable domain, with the rest looked up from reference TRBV5-6 and TRBJ2-3, is DAGVTQSPTHLIKTRGQQVTLRCSPKSGHDTVSWYQQALGQGPQFIFQYYEEEERQRGNFPDRFSGHQFPNYSSELNVNALLLGDSALYLCASSLGGLAPGEYTQYFGPGTRLTVL.

Written as DNA, the CDR3 is TGTGCCAGCAGTTTTTACGACAGCGATCAGCCCCAGCATTTT. It codes for CASSFYDSDQPQHF. V and J are TRBV28 and TRBJ1-5; maybe TRBD1 (5 bases). CDR1 is MDHEN and CDR2 is SYDVKM in the germline V gene. Trimming removed 3 bases at V and 5 bases at J, with 11 bases between. This CDR3 spans 14 amino acids.

The genes are TRBV28 and TRBJ1-3; D remains ambiguous. Germline V lookup: CDR1 MDHEN, CDR2 SYDVKM. The CDR3 loop spans 15 amino acids. Between the trimmed V and J ends, which lost 6 bases and 0 bases, there was a span of 12 bases. The chain's CDR3 is CASSEDLFSGNTIYF. DNA of the CDR3: TGTGCCAGCAGCGAGGATTTGTTCTCTGGAAACACCATATATTTT. Combining the CDR3 with reference TRBV28 and TRBJ1-3 gives the whole variable domain DVKVTQSSRYLVKRTGEKVFLECVQDMDHENMFWYRQDPGLGLRLIYFSYDVKMKEKGDIPEGYSVSREKKERFSLILESASTNQTSMYLCASSEDLFSGNTIYFGEGSWLTVV.

The gene calls are TRBV7-2 and TRBJ1-5; D ambiguous. V lost 1 base to trimming and J lost 3 bases, with 10 bases between them. The germline V gene encodes CDR1 SGHTA and CDR2 FQGNSA. This CDR3 has 15 residues. The CDR3 coding sequence is TGTGCCAGCAGCTTAGTTCAAGGACCCAATCAGCCCCAGCATTTT. This translates into CASSLVQGPNQPQHF.

The chain joins TRBV2 to TRBJ2-3; tentatively, D is TRBD1 (6 bases). The germline gives CDR1 SNHLY, CDR2 FYNNEI. The germline V and J ends were trimmed by 6 bases and 0 bases, with 16 bases remaining between them. The CDR3 extends over 16 amino acids. This chain's CDR3 is CASSALLQGSTDTQYF. The CDR3 region has the DNA TGTGCCAGCAGCGCCCTCCTCCAGGGGAGCACAGATACGCAGTATTTT.

The chain combines TRBV6-2 or TRBV6-3 with TRBJ1-1; 8 bases line up with TRBD1. The junction had 13 bases not matched to a gene; V was cut back by 6 bases and J by 4 bases. The germline CDR1 and CDR2 sequences are MNHEY and SVGEGT. This CDR3 region has 16 residues. The CDR3 coding sequence is TGTGCCAGCAGCCCGCAGTCAGGGGGCGTTGTCACTGAAGCTTTCTTT. Amino acid sequence: CASSPQSGGVVTEAFF.

The V and J genes are TRBV27 and TRBJ2-1, with no clear D. The CDR3 is made up of 13 amino acids. Trimming pared 6 bases from V and 6 bases from J, leaving 12 bases between. The V gene's germline CDR1 is MNHEY and CDR2 SMNVEV (reference sequence). The CDR3: CASSLTPGNEQFF. The CDR3 DNA follows: TGTGCCAGCAGCCTCACCCCTGGCAATGAGCAGTTCTTC.

CDR3 protein: CASSLADRSTDTQYF. Here the CDR3 DNA reads TGTGCCAGCAGCTTAGCGGACAGGAGCACAGATACGCAGTATTTT. V usage is TRBV7-2 and J usage is TRBJ2-3; 7 nucleotides agree with TRBD1. J was trimmed by 0 bases and V by 0 bases; bases with no gene match: 0. This CDR3 region has 15 residues. Germline V gene data show CDR1 as SGHTA and CDR2 as FQGNSA.